A single sample is the source of the 15 T cell receptor beta chains below, sequenced in a study of T cell responses to AZD1222 COVID-19 vaccine. Clones were sequenced by immunoSEQ multiplex PCR, and TCRdb holds only the in-frame ones, with some missing. The repertoire consists of 100,000 to 120,000 clones, with about 92% occurring once and the leading ten covering approximately 3.1%. The sample was peripheral blood, taken on day 0 of MenACWY control vaccination. Source of these receptors: an adult in good health.

The rearrangement uses TRBV11-2 and TRBJ1-4, with 9 bases fitting TRBD1. V lost 2 bases, J lost 8 bases, and 3 bases stayed unmatched. Germline V gives CDR1 SGHAT, CDR2 FQNNGV. The CDR3 runs 14 residues. CDR3 sequence (DNA): TGTGCCAGCAGCTTAATAGGACAGGGGGAAAAACTGTTTTTT. Encoded protein: CASSLIGQGEKLFF. The full variable domain, completed using reference TRBV11-2 and TRBJ1-4, is EAGVAQSPRYKIIEKRQSVAFWCNPISGHATLYWYQQILGQGPKLLIQFQNNGVVDDSQLPKDRFSAERLKGVDSTLKIQPAKLEDSAVYLCASSLIGQGEKLFFGSGTQLSVL.

This clone was seen repeatedly, ten times or more. The chain links TRBV5-1 to TRBJ1-2, with D possibly matching TRBD1 (6 bases). The CDR3 length is 15 residues. The germline V gene has CDR1 SGHRS and CDR2 YFSETQ. V was clipped by 5 bases and J by 8 bases, with 22 bases between them. CDR3 in DNA: TGCGCCAGCAGAGAAGATACAGGGCTGTATTACGGCTACACCTTC. Protein: CASREDTGLYYGYTF.

This chain joins TRBV5-1 and TRBJ1-2; D not resolved. The CDR3 has 14 amino acids. Germline CDR1 reads SGHRS; CDR2 reads YFSETQ. Trimming took off 4 bases at V and 4 bases at J, with 14 bases between the two ends. The CDR3 loop reads CASSPGASLYGYTF. The CDR3 coding sequence is TGCGCCAGCAGCCCTGGTGCTTCCCTCTATGGCTACACCTTC.

The chain employs TRBV28 and TRBJ2-7; weak D call: TRBD1 (6 bases). V lost 6 bases, J lost 2 bases, and 8 bases lay in between. CDR1 and CDR2 from the germline V gene are MDHEN and SYDVKM. The CDR3 covers 12 residues. The CDR3 DNA follows: TGTGCCAGCAGAGGACAGACCTACGAGCAGTACTTC. This translates into CASRGQTYEQYF.

The chain couples TRBV7-3 to TRBJ2-1, with D perhaps matching TRBD2 (7 bases). Trimming took 3 bases from V and 6 from J, leaving 15 bases between them. The CDR3 loop spans 15 amino acids. Germline CDR1 reads SGHTA; CDR2 reads FQGTGA. CDR3 sequence reads: CASSFGGGASNEQFF. The CDR3 nucleotides are TGTGCCAGCAGCTTCGGCGGGGGCGCATCCAATGAGCAGTTCTTC.

The chain is built from TRBV7-2 and TRBJ1-6, with D possibly matching TRBD1 (6 bases). Germline V gene lookup returns CDR1 SGHTA and CDR2 FQGNSA. Trimming took off 4 bases at V and 4 bases at J, with 14 bases between the two ends. CDR3 length: 16 residues. The CDR3 coding sequence is TGTGCCAGCAGCTCCCTCGACAGGCGGTATAATTCACCCCTCCACTTT. Its protein is CASSSLDRRYNSPLHF.

The rearrangement joins TRBV27 to TRBJ1-1; perhaps TRBD1 as D (5 bases). The V and J ends lost 2 bases and 3 bases respectively, with 13 bases between them. In germline, CDR1 is MNHEY, CDR2 SMNVEV (reference sequence). The CDR3 consists of 15 residues. In nucleotides, the CDR3 is TGTGCCAGCAGTTTAACGGGGCTGGGGTACACTGAAGCTTTCTTT. Translation gives CASSLTGLGYTEAFF.

The chain carries TRBV20-1 and TRBJ2-5; D not certain. Trimming left V 3 bases short and J 5 bases short, with 28 bases between. This CDR3 is 18 amino acids long. Per germline, CDR1 DFQATT and CDR2 SNEGSKA (reference sequence). The chain's CDR3 is CSASQPGSELLGRETQYF. In DNA, the CDR3 is TGCAGTGCTAGTCAACCGGGCTCGGAGTTATTGGGTCGTGAGACCCAGTACTTC.

The chain uses TRBV29-1 and TRBJ2-1; D unresolved. Per the germline V gene, CDR1 is SQVTM and CDR2 is ANQGSEA. This CDR3 region has 14 residues. CDR3 residues: CSASDYSSYNEQFF. The CDR3 bases are TGCAGTGCATCGGATTACAGCTCCTACAATGAGCAGTTCTTC.

The chain combines TRBV10-1 with TRBJ1-6; 10 bases align to TRBD1. J was trimmed by 8 bases and V by 0 bases; bases with no gene match: 1. Germline V gene lookup returns CDR1 WNHNN and CDR2 SYGVQD (reference sequence). The CDR3 spans 15 residues. CDR3 in amino acids: CASSESGTGDSPLHF. CDR3 in DNA: TGCGCCAGCAGTGAGTCCGGGACAGGGGATTCACCCCTCCACTTT.

The rearrangement uses TRBV19 and TRBJ1-2; no firm D call. The CDR3 has 13 residues. V was pared by 3 bases and J by 8 bases, with 13 bases between. Germline-derived CDR1 and CDR2 are LNHDA and SQIVND (reference sequence). The CDR3 region is CASSISGPGGYTF. The CDR3 DNA reads TGTGCCAGTAGTATCTCCGGGCCGGGGGGCTACACCTTC.

The rearrangement links TRBV2 to TRBJ1-6; 7 bases fit TRBD1. The CDR3 has 15 amino acids. Germline values: CDR1 SNHLY, CDR2 FYNNEI. V was clipped by 3 bases and J by 10 bases; unmatched bases: 9. The DNA of the CDR3 is TGTGCCAGCAGTGACGGCGAGGGGGCAGGGTCACCCCTCCACTTT. Amino acid sequence: CASSDGEGAGSPLHF.

V is TRBV5-4 and J is TRBJ1-5, with D perhaps matching TRBD1 (6 bases). The CDR3 loop spans 14 amino acids. In germline, CDR1 is SGHNT, CDR2 YYREEE (reference sequence). V dropped 2 bases and J dropped 7 bases, with 13 bases sitting between them. Written as DNA, the CDR3 is TGTGCCAGCAGCTTACAGGGAGGGAGGCAGCCCCAGCATTTT. This encodes CASSLQGGRQPQHF.

This rearrangement joins TRBV24-1 to TRBJ2-1; TRBD1 is a possible D gene (5 bases). The CDR3 length is 14 residues. Deletions cut 2 bases from V and 7 bases from J, with 11 bases between. Germline CDR1 KGHDR, CDR2 SFDVKD. CDR3 DNA sequence: TGTGCCACCAGTGATTCGTACAGGTATAATGAGCAGTTCTTC. This encodes CATSDSYRYNEQFF.

This chain joins TRBV19 and TRBJ2-5; 8 bases fit TRBD1. With V trimmed by 5 bases and J by 4 bases, 9 bases remained unmatched. The CDR3 spans 15 residues. Germline V lookup: CDR1 LNHDA, CDR2 SQIVND (reference sequence). The CDR3 sequence is CASSPRTGIRETQYF. CDR3 nucleotides: TGTGCCAGTAGTCCGCGGACAGGGATTAGAGAGACCCAGTACTTC.